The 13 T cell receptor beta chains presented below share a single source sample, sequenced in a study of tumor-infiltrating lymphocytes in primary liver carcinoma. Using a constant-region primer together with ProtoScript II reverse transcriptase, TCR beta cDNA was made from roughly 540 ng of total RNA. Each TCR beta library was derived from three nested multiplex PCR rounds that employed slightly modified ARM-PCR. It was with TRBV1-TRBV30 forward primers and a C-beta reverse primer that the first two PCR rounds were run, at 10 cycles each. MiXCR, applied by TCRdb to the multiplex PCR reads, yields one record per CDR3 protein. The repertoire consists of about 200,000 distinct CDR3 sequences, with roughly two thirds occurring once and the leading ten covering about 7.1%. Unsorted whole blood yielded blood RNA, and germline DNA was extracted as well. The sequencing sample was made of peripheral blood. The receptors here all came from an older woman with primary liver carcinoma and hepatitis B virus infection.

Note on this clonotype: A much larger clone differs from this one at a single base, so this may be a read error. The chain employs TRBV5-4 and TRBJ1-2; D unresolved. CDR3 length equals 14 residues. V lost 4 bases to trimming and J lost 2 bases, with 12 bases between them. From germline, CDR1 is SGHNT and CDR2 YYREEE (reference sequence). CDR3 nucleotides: TGTGCCAGCAGCATGGATCGGGCCAACTATGGCTACACCTTC. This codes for CASSMDRANYGYTF.

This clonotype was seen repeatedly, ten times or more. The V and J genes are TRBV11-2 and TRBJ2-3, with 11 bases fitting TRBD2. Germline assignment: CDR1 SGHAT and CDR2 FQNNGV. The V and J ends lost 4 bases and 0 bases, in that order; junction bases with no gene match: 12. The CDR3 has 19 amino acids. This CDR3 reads CASSYPRLGLAASTDTQYF. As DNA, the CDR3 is TGTGCCAGCAGCTACCCGAGGTTGGGACTAGCGGCTAGCACAGATACGCAGTATTTT.

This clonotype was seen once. CDR3 nucleotide sequence: TGTGCCAGCAGCTTAGCAGATACGCGATATTTT. Translated: CASSLADTRYF. The J gene is TRBJ2-3, the V gene TRBV11-2; D unresolved. Trimming shortened V by 1 base and J by 15 bases, and 11 bases separated the two germline ends. Germline-derived CDR1 and CDR2 are SGHAT and FQNNGV. The CDR3 runs to 11 residues.

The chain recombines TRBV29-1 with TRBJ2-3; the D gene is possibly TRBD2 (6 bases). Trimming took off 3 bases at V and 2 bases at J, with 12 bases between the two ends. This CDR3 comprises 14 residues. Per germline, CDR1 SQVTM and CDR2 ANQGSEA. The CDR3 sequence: CSVDLRGATDTQYF. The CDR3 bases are TGCAGCGTTGATCTCCGCGGGGCCACAGATACGCAGTATTTT.

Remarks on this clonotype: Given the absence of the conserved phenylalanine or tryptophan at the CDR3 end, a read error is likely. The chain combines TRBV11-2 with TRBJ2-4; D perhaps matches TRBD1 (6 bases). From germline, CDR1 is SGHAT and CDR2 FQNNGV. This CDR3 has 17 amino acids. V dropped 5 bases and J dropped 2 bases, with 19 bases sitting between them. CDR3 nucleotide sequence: TGTGCCAGCAGCGATTTTGTGGGGGCGCTAACCAAAAACATTCAGTACCTC. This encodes CASSDFVGALTKNIQYL.

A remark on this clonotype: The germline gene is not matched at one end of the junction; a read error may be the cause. The CDR3 DNA follows: TGTGCCAGCAGCTTTGCGGGACAGGGGGCCTATGATAATTCACTCCTCCACTTT. Translating gives CASSFAGQGAYDNSLLHF. The chain is built from TRBV11-2 and TRBJ1-6, with TRBD1 matching 12 bases. Germline V lookup: CDR1 SGHAT, CDR2 FQNNGV. The CDR3 loop spans 18 amino acids.

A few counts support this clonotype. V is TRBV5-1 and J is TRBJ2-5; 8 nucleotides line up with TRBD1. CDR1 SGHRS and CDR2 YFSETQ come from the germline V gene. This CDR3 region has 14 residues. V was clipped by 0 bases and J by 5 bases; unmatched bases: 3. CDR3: CASSLDRGYETQYF. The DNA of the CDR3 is TGCGCCAGCAGCTTGGACAGGGGGTACGAGACCCAGTACTTC. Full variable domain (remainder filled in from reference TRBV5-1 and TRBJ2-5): KAGVTQTPRYLIKTRGQQVTLSCSPISGHRSVSWYQQTPGQGLQFLFEYFSETQRNKGNFPGRFSGRQFSNSRSEMNVSTLELGDSALYLCASSLDRGYETQYFGPGTRLLVL.

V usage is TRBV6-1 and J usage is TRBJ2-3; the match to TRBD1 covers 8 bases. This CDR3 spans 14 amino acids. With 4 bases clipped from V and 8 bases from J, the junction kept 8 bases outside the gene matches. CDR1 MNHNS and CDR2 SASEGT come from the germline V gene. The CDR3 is CASSVRQGLGTQYF. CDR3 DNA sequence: TGTGCCAGCAGTGTCAGACAGGGGTTAGGTACGCAGTATTTT.

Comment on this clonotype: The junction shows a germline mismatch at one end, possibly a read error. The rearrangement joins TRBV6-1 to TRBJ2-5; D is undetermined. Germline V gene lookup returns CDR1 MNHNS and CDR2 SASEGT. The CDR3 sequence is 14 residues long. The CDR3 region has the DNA TGTGCCAACAGTGAGCATGGGTACCAAGAGACCCAGTACTTC. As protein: CANSEHGYQETQYF.

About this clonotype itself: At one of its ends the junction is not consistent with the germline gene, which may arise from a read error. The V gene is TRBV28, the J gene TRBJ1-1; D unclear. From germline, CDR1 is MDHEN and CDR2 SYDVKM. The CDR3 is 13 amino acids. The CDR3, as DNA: TGTGCCAGCAGGAAATTCCAGAACTCTGAAGCTTTCTTT. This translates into CASRKFQNSEAFF.

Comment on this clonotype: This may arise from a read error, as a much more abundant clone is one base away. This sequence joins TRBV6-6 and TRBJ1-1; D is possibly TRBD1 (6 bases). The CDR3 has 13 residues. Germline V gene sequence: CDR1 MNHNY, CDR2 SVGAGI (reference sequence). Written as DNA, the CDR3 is TGTGCCATCAGTTCAGGGGTGAACACTGAAGCTTTCTTT. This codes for CAISSGVNTEAFF.

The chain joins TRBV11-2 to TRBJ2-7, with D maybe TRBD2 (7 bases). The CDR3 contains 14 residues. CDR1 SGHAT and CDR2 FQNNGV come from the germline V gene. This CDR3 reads CASCPPPGASGQYF. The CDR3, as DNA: TGTGCGAGCTGCCCCCCTCCAGGGGCTAGCGGGCAGTACTTC.

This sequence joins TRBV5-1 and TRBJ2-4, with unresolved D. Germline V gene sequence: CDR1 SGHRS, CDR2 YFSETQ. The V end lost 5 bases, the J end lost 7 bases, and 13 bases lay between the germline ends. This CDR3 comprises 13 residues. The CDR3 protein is CASRFGPENIQYF. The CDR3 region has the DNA TGCGCCAGCAGATTTGGACCTGAGAACATTCAGTACTTC.